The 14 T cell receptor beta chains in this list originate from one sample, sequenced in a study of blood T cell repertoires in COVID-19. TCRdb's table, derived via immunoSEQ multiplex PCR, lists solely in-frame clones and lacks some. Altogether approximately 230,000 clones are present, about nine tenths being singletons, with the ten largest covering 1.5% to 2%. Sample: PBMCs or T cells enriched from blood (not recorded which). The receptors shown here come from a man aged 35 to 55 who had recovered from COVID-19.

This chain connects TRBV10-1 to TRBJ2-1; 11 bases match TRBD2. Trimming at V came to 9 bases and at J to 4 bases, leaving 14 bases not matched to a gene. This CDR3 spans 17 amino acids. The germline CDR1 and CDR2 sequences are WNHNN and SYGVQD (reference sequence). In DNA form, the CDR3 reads TGCGCCAGAACACTAGCGGGAGACAGACTATATTACAATGAGCAGTTCTTC. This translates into CARTLAGDRLYYNEQFF.

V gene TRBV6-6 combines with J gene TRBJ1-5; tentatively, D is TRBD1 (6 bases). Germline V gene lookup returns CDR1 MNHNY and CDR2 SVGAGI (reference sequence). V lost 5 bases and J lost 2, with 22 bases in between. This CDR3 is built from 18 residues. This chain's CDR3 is CASSPSNRVGGGNQPQHF. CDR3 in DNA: TGTGCCAGCAGTCCTTCTAATCGGGTTGGGGGCGGCAATCAGCCCCAGCATTTT.

This CDR3 reads CASSHPSGISYEQYF. The CDR3 DNA is TGTGCCAGCAGCCATCCTAGCGGGATATCCTACGAGCAGTACTTC. The rearrangement joins TRBV3-1 (or the pseudogene TRBV3-2) to TRBJ2-7, with TRBD2 matching over 9 bases. Germline CDR1 and CDR2: LGHDT and YNNKEL (reference sequence). The CDR3 totals 15 residues. V shed 3 bases, J shed 1 base, and the junction held 4 bases outside the gene matches.

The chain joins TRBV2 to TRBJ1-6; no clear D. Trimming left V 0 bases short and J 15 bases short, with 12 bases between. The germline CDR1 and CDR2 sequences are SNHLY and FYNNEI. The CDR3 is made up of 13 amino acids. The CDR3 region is CASSEARRSHLHF. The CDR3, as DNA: TGTGCCAGCAGTGAAGCGCGCCGATCGCACCTCCACTTT. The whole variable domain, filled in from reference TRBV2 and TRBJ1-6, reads EPEVTQTPSHQVTQMGQEVILRCVPISNHLYFYWYRQILGQKVEFLVSFYNNEISEKSEIFDDQFSVERPDGSNFTLKIRSTKLEDSAMYFCASSEARRSHLHFGNGTRLTVT.

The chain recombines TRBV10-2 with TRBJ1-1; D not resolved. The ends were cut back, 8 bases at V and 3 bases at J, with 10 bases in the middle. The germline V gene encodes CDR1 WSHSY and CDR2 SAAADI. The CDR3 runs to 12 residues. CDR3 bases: TGCGCCAGCGGGCCGACCTACACTGAAGCTTTCTTT. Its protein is CASGPTYTEAFF.

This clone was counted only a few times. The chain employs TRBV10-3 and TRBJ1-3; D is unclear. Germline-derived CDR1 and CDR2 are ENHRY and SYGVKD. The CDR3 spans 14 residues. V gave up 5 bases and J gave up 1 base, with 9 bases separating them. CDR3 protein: CAISPPGSGNTIYF. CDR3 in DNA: TGTGCCATCAGTCCTCCGGGGTCTGGAAACACCATATATTTT.

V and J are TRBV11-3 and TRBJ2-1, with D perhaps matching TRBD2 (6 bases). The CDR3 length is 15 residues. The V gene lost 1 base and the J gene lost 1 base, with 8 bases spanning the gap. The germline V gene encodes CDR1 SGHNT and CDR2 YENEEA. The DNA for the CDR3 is TGTGCCAGCAGCTTAGGCGGGATATCCTACAATGAGCAGTTCTTC. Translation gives CASSLGGISYNEQFF. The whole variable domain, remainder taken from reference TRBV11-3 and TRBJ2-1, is EAGVVQSPRYKIIEKKQPVAFWCNPISGHNTLYWYLQNLGQGPELLIRYENEEAVDDSQLPKDRFSAERLKGVDSTLKIQPAELGDSAVYLCASSLGGISYNEQFFGPGTRLTVL.

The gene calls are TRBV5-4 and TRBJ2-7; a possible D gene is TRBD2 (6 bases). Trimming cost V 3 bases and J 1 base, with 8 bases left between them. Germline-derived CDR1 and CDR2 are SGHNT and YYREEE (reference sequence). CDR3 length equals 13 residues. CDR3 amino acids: CASSYAGSYEQYF. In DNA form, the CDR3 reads TGTGCCAGCAGCTACGCGGGGTCCTACGAGCAGTACTTC.

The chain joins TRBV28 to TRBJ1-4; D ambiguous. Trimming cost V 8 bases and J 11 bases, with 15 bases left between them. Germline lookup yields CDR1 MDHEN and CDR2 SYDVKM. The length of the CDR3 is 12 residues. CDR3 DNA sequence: TGTGCCAGCCGGGTCTCCACCGAGAAACTGTTTTTT. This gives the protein CASRVSTEKLFF.

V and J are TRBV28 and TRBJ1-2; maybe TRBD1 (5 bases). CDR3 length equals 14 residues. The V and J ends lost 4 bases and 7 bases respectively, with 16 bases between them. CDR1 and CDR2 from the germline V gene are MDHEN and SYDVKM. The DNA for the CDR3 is TGTGCCAGCAGTTCCCTGACAGAACTCCCTGGCTACACCTTC. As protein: CASSSLTELPGYTF.

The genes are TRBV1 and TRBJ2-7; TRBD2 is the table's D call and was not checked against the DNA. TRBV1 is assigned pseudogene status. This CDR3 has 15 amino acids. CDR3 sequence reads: CTSSRRRDQRHEQYF. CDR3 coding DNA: TGCACCAGCAGCCGGAGGCGGGACCAGCGCCACGAGCAGTACTTC.

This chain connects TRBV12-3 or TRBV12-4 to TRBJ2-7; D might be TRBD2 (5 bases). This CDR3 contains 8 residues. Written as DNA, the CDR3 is TGTGCCAGCAGCCCCAGGACTGTC. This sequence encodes CASSPRTV.

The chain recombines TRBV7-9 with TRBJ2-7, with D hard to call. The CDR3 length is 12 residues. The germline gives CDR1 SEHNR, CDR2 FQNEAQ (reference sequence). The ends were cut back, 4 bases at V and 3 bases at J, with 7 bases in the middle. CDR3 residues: CASSSQDYEQYF. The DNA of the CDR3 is TGTGCCAGCAGCTCCCAGGACTACGAGCAGTACTTC.

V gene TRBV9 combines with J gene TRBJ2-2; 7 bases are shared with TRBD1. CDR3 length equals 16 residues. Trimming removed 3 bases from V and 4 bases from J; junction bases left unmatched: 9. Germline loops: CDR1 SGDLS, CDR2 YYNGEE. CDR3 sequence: CASSGTGLVSTGELFF. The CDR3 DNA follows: TGTGCCAGCAGCGGGACAGGATTGGTGTCCACCGGGGAGCTGTTTTTT. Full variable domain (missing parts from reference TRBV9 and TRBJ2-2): DSGVTQTPKHLITATGQRVTLRCSPRSGDLSVYWYQQSLDQGLQFLIQYYNGEERAKGNILERFSAQQFPDLHSELNLSSLELGDSALYFCASSGTGLVSTGELFFGEGSRLTVL.